A selection of T cell receptor beta chains follows, all from one sample in a study of T cells in Graves' hyperthyroidism and ophthalmopathy. TCRdb analysed the multiplex PCR reads with MiXCR anew, one entry per CDR3 protein. The sample includes 500,000 to 650,000 distinct CDR3 sequences, approximately 15% of them seen just once. The sequenced material came from blood. The receptors stem from a middle-aged woman with Graves' hyperthyroidism. Both conserved end residues are part of each CDR3. The D gene is left open where the match is weak. Some rows mark clone size as missing; the rest say once, few, many or name a class of expanded clone.

clone_size	d_call	j_call	v_call	cdr3_aa	cdr3_nt
few	TRBD2	TRBJ2-7	TRBV12-3/TRBV12-4	CASGRTSDSYEQYF	TGTGCCAGCGGGAGGACTAGCGACTCCTACGAGCAGTACTTC
many	TRBD2	TRBJ2-7	TRBV27	CASSLGLADDYEQYF	TGTGCCAGCAGTTTGGGACTAGCGGACGACTACGAGCAGTACTTC
many	-	TRBJ2-2	TRBV3-1	CASSQWDSDTGELFF	TGTGCCAGCAGCCAATGGGACTCTGACACCGGGGAGCTGTTTTTT
few	-	TRBJ2-7	TRBV13	CASSLGYTGNEQYF	TGTGCCAGCAGCTTAGGATATACAGGGAACGAGCAGTACTTC
many	TRBD2	TRBJ2-7	TRBV3-1	CASSQVDSGTRSYEQYF	TGTGCCAGCAGCCAAGTCGACTCCGGGACTAGGTCCTACGAGCAGTACTTC
-	-	TRBJ1-5	TRBV7-9	CASSLVGAVTEQPQHF	TGTGCCAGCAGCTTAGTAGGTGCGGTTACGGAGCAGCCCCAGCATTTT
many	TRBD2	TRBJ2-7	TRBV20-1	CSARDLTSGKANEQYF	TGCAGTGCTCGGGATCTCACTAGCGGGAAGGCGAACGAGCAGTACTTC
many	-	TRBJ1-1	TRBV16	CASSHQTNTEAFF	TGTGCCAGCAGCCATCAGACGAACACTGAAGCTTTCTTT
-	-	TRBJ1-1	TRBV6-1	CASKQMNTEAFF	TGTGCCAGCAAACAGATGAACACTGAAGCTTTCTTT
-	-	TRBJ2-2	TRBV10-1	CASRIGFNTGELFF	TGCGCCAGCAGAATAGGTTTTAACACCGGGGAGCTGTTTTTT
many	-	TRBJ2-7	TRBV28	CASSLAGPALEQYF	TGTGCCAGCAGTTTGGCGGGACCCGCCTTGGAGCAGTACTTC
many	-	TRBJ2-7	TRBV6-1	CASSEGTSEQYF	TGTGCCAGCAGTGAAGGAACGTCCGAGCAGTACTTC
many	TRBD2	TRBJ2-2	TRBV12-3/TRBV12-4	CASSLGSGTNTGELFF	TGTGCCAGCAGTTTAGGTAGCGGGACGAACACCGGGGAGCTGTTTTTT
-	-	TRBJ2-3	TRBV20-1	CSARGDHLTSTDTQYF	TGCAGTGCTAGGGGGGACCACCTCACGAGCACAGATACGCAGTATTTT
many	-	TRBJ2-5	TRBV20-1	CSARGPGVETQYF	TGCAGTGCTAGGGGACCAGGGGTAGAGACCCAGTACTTC
many	-	TRBJ1-1	TRBV28	CASTLREKTTEAFF	TGTGCCAGCACACTCCGGGAAAAGACCACTGAAGCTTTCTTT